The 30 T cell receptor beta chains given below trace back to one sample, sequenced in a study of blood T cell repertoires in COVID-19. Assay used: immunoSEQ multiplex PCR; TCRdb lists only in-frame clones, some missing. The sample gives 150,000 to 200,000 clones, 82% of which show up once; 9.5% to 12% is in the top ten. The source material was PBMCs or T cells enriched from blood (not recorded which). The receptors here all came from a man aged 45-60 years who had recovered from COVID-19.

V gene TRBV28 combines with J gene TRBJ1-5, with D perhaps TRBD1 (5 bases). CDR1 is MDHEN, CDR2 SYDVKM, per germline. Trimming shortened V by 5 bases and J by 3 bases, and 14 bases separated the two germline ends. This CDR3 is 15 amino acids long. As DNA, the CDR3 is TGTGCCAGCAGTCCCCCCACAGGTTACAATCAGCCCCAGCATTTT. This codes for CASSPPTGYNQPQHF.

The rearrangement uses TRBV6-5 and TRBJ1-3; D unresolved. The germline CDR1 and CDR2 sequences are MNHEY and SVGAGI. Trimming took off 6 bases at V and 1 base at J, with 13 bases between the two ends. The CDR3 runs 15 residues. CDR3 residues: CASRKWQDSGNTIYF. The CDR3 bases are TGTGCCAGCAGGAAGTGGCAGGATTCTGGAAACACCATATATTTT.

In DNA form, the CDR3 reads TGTGCCAGCAGCTTAAACCCCACGGGACAGGGGCTTAACAATGAGCAGTTCTTC. Residues: CASSLNPTGQGLNNEQFF. The V call is TRBV7-3, the J call TRBJ2-1; 10 bases map to TRBD1. This CDR3 comprises 18 residues. With V trimmed by 1 base and J by 5 bases, 11 bases remained unmatched. The germline gives CDR1 SGHTA, CDR2 FQGTGA.

The chain uses TRBV4-1 and TRBJ1-2, with 7 bases identical to TRBD1. Germline V CDR1 and CDR2: MGHRA, YSYEKL. This CDR3 region has 14 residues. V lost 4 bases to trimming and J lost 4 bases; unmatched junction nucleotides: 6. As DNA, the CDR3 is TGCGCCAGCAGCCCGGGGACAGTTTCCTATGGCTACACCTTC. This gives the protein CASSPGTVSYGYTF.

The CDR3 DNA reads as TGTGCCAGCAGCGGGTTGGCAGAGGGAGGCTACACCTTC. This encodes CASSGLAEGGYTF. The chain has TRBV11-3 and TRBJ1-2; no reliable D call. The CDR3 is made up of 13 amino acids. V was clipped by 5 bases and J by 8 bases, with 15 bases between them. Germline CDR1 reads SGHNT; CDR2 reads YENEEA.

This sequence joins TRBV15 and TRBJ2-7; D not certain. V lost 5 bases, J lost 2 bases, and 7 bases lay in between. Germline V CDR1 and CDR2: LNHNV, YYDKDF (reference sequence). The CDR3 sequence is 12 residues long. The chain's CDR3 is CATSGQTYEQYF. The CDR3, as DNA: TGTGCCACCAGCGGCCAAACCTACGAGCAGTACTTC. The full variable domain, rest sourced from reference TRBV15 and TRBJ2-7, is DAMVIQNPRYQVTQFGKPVTLSCSQTLNHNVMYWYQQKSSQAPKLLFHYYDKDFNNEADTPDNFQSRRPNTSFCFLDIRSPGLGDTAMYLCATSGQTYEQYFGPGTRLTVT.

The gene calls are TRBV14 and TRBJ2-5; TRBD1 might be the D (8 bases). V shed 0 bases and J shed 3 bases, with 14 bases lying between them. Germline CDR1 and CDR2: SGHDN and FVKESK. CDR3 length: 16 residues. The CDR3 loop is CASSQDGTGGEETQYF. DNA for the CDR3: TGTGCCAGCAGCCAAGACGGAACAGGGGGGGAAGAGACCCAGTACTTC.

This sequence joins TRBV7-9 and TRBJ2-1; 8 bases are a match to TRBD1. CDR1 is SEHNR, CDR2 FQNEAQ, per germline (reference sequence). The V and J ends lost 3 bases and 6 bases, in that order; junction bases with no gene match: 7. The CDR3 consists of 15 residues. CDR3 sequence reads: CASSFNRGVLNEQFF. The CDR3 nucleotides are TGTGCCAGCAGCTTCAACAGGGGGGTTCTCAATGAGCAGTTCTTC.

This chain joins TRBV28 and TRBJ1-2; D possibly corresponds to TRBD1 (5 bases). The CDR3 runs 12 residues. Deletions cut 11 bases from V and 7 bases from J, with 17 bases between. Germline CDR1 and CDR2: MDHEN and SYDVKM. The CDR3 coding sequence is TGTGCCTCCGCGCAGGGTTTAGGTGGCTACACCTTC. This sequence encodes CASAQGLGGYTF.

The CDR3 DNA follows: TGCAGTGCTGGAAGACAGAGCGAAGCTTTCTTT. This translates into CSAGRQSEAFF. The V and J genes are TRBV20-1 and TRBJ1-1, with D maybe TRBD1 (5 bases). Germline V gene sequence: CDR1 DFQATT, CDR2 SNEGSKA (reference sequence). V shed 5 bases and J shed 8 bases, with 12 bases lying between them. The CDR3 loop spans 11 amino acids.

The chain uses TRBV7-3 and TRBJ2-3, with D perhaps matching TRBD1 (6 bases). The CDR3 has 14 residues. From germline, CDR1 is SGHTA and CDR2 FQGTGA. Between the trimmed V and J ends, which lost 2 bases and 5 bases, there was a span of 11 bases. CDR3 nucleotides: TGTGCCAGCAGCTTACTAACAGGGCAAGATACGCAGTATTTT. As protein: CASSLLTGQDTQYF.

The rearrangement links TRBV25-1 to TRBJ2-7; the D gene is possibly TRBD2 (6 bases). The CDR3 is made up of 15 amino acids. Germline V lookup: CDR1 MGHDK, CDR2 SYGVNS. Trimming took 8 bases from V and 0 from J, leaving 17 bases between them. CDR3 residues: CASGRGGASSYEQYF. CDR3 DNA: TGTGCCAGCGGACGAGGAGGGGCTAGCTCCTACGAGCAGTACTTC.

The chain combines TRBV15 with TRBJ2-1, with D unresolved. Germline values: CDR1 LNHNV, CDR2 YYDKDF (reference sequence). The germline V and J ends were trimmed by 1 base and 8 bases, with 6 bases remaining between them. This CDR3 region has 12 residues. CDR3 loop: CATSRVRDEQFF. As DNA, the CDR3 is TGTGCCACCAGCAGAGTTCGTGATGAGCAGTTCTTC.

This clone was picked up a small number of times. The chain carries TRBV7-9 and TRBJ1-5, with D tentatively TRBD1 (5 bases). Germline CDR1 reads SEHNR; CDR2 reads FQNEAQ (reference sequence). The germline V and J ends were trimmed by 6 bases and 3 bases, with 9 bases remaining between them. The CDR3 spans 13 residues. The CDR3 region has the DNA TGTGCCAGCAGTCCAGGGTACAATCAGCCCCAGCATTTT. Encoded protein: CASSPGYNQPQHF.

The V gene is TRBV3-1 (or the pseudogene TRBV3-2), the J gene TRBJ2-3; 9 bases map to TRBD2. The CDR3 spans 17 residues. The junction had 5 bases not matched to a gene; V was cut back by 1 base and J by 0 bases. From germline, CDR1 is LGHDT and CDR2 YNNKEL (reference sequence). CDR3 residues: CASSQVGGGASTDTQYF. CDR3 DNA: TGTGCCAGCAGCCAAGTCGGCGGGGGGGCGAGCACAGATACGCAGTATTTT.

The V gene is TRBV28, the J gene TRBJ2-1; 8 nucleotides align to TRBD2. V lost 7 bases, J lost 2 bases, and 7 bases stayed unmatched. CDR3 length: 15 amino acids. The germline gives CDR1 MDHEN, CDR2 SYDVKM. This chain's CDR3 is CASTPTSGPYNEQFF. CDR3 DNA sequence: TGTGCCAGCACCCCAACTAGCGGCCCCTACAATGAGCAGTTCTTC. Supplemented by reference TRBV28 and TRBJ2-1, the full variable domain reads DVKVTQSSRYLVKRTGEKVFLECVQDMDHENMFWYRQDPGLGLRLIYFSYDVKMKEKGDIPEGYSVSREKKERFSLILESASTNQTSMYLCASTPTSGPYNEQFFGPGTRLTVL.

The chain links TRBV14 to TRBJ2-5, with D possibly TRBD2 on 6 matching bases. The last part of the DNA fits TRBJ2-7 better; the J call may be wrong. CDR3 size: 14 residues. CDR1 is SGHDN and CDR2 is FVKESK in the germline V gene. DNA of the CDR3: TGTGCCAGCAGCCAAGAGGTCCGGGGGTCCGAGCAGTACTTC. It yields the protein CASSQEVRGSEQYF.

J is TRBJ2-1 and V is TRBV3-1 (or the pseudogene TRBV3-2); TRBD2 might be the D (5 bases). The CDR3 loop spans 12 amino acids. V was clipped by 0 bases and J by 15 bases, with 12 bases between them. CDR1 is LGHDT and CDR2 is YNNKEL in the germline V gene (reference sequence). This CDR3 is CASSQEGGPRFF. The CDR3 region has the DNA TGTGCCAGCAGCCAAGAAGGAGGACCAAGGTTCTTC.

To note about this clone: The junction differs from germline at one of its ends, possibly a read error. This sequence joins TRBV6-5 and TRBJ1-2; D is possibly TRBD1 (6 bases). Germline-derived CDR1 and CDR2 are MNHEY and SVGAGI. The CDR3 contains 13 residues. As DNA, the CDR3 is TGTGCCAGCAGTTACGGGGGCCATACGTCCAAACTCTTC. Protein: CASSYGGHTSKLF.

The rearrangement joins TRBV5-1 to TRBJ1-1; TRBD1 agrees at 10 bases. There are 18 residues in the CDR3. The germline V gene has CDR1 SGHRS and CDR2 YFSETQ. The junction had 12 bases not matched to a gene; V was cut back by 0 bases and J by 4 bases. The CDR3: CASSLGTGGLPGSTEAFF. The CDR3 DNA sequence: TGCGCCAGCAGCTTGGGGACAGGGGGGCTCCCGGGAAGCACTGAAGCTTTCTTT.

The rearrangement joins TRBV5-4 to TRBJ2-1, with 7 nucleotides matching TRBD1. Germline CDR1 SGHNT, CDR2 YYREEE (reference sequence). This CDR3 comprises 15 residues. V shed 2 bases and J 5 bases; nucleotides not matched to a gene: 7. The CDR3 region is CASSFRAQGDNEQFF. Here the CDR3 DNA reads TGTGCCAGCAGCTTCCGAGCTCAGGGGGACAATGAGCAGTTCTTC.

V is TRBV28 and J is TRBJ2-1; 11 bases map to TRBD1. CDR1 MDHEN and CDR2 SYDVKM come from the germline V gene. V gave up 2 bases and J gave up 4 bases; unmatched junction bases: 7. CDR3 size: 17 residues. CDR3 amino acids: CASSLEIGQGAYNEQFF. CDR3 nucleotides: TGTGCCAGCAGTTTAGAAATTGGACAGGGGGCGTACAATGAGCAGTTCTTC.

The chain has TRBV6-5 and TRBJ2-5, with TRBD1 matching over 7 bases. The V gene end was trimmed by 5 bases and the J gene end by 5 bases; junction bases not matched to a gene: 11. The germline gives CDR1 MNHEY, CDR2 SVGAGI. The CDR3 is 15 residues long. In DNA, the CDR3 is TGTGCCAGCAGTCCCGAGGGACAGCCGCGGGAGACCCAGTACTTC. This gives the protein CASSPEGQPRETQYF.

The chain employs TRBV19 and TRBJ1-2; 7 bases line up with TRBD1. This CDR3 spans 13 amino acids. Germline CDR1 reads LNHDA; CDR2 reads SQIVND (reference sequence). Germline trimming cut 7 bases from V and 3 bases from J; bases unmatched to any gene: 5. The CDR3 sequence is CASKRGRDYGYTF. The DNA for the CDR3 is TGTGCCAGTAAAAGGGGGCGTGACTATGGCTACACCTTC.

CDR3 residues: CASSYPTASGANVLTF. CDR3 nucleotide sequence: TGTGCCAGCAGTTACCCAACAGCCTCTGGGGCCAACGTCCTGACTTTC. V gene TRBV6-5 combines with J gene TRBJ2-6; D gene ambiguous. This CDR3 is built from 16 residues. CDR1 and CDR2 from the germline V gene are MNHEY and SVGAGI. V was trimmed by 2 bases and J by 0 bases, leaving 8 bases between them.

The CDR3 protein is CASSRGQNNQPQHF. CDR3 DNA sequence: TGTGCCAGCTCACGGGGACAGAACAATCAGCCCCAGCATTTT. The rearrangement uses TRBV18 and TRBJ1-5, with 7 bases that match TRBD1. This CDR3 has 14 amino acids. CDR1 and CDR2 (germline): KGHSH, LQKENI. Trimming cost V 4 bases and J 3 bases; bases outside gene matches: 3.

V gene TRBV9 combines with J gene TRBJ1-3, with a tentative D call TRBD1 (5 bases). CDR1 is SGDLS, CDR2 YYNGEE, per germline. The length of the CDR3 is 16 residues. V was cut by 0 bases and J by 0 bases, with 10 bases left in between. CDR3: CASSVGGGDSGNTIYF. CDR3 nucleotides: TGTGCCAGCAGCGTAGGTGGGGGGGACTCTGGAAACACCATATATTTT.

This chain links TRBV11-2 with TRBJ2-5, with 9 positions matching TRBD1. The CDR3 has 13 residues. CDR1 and CDR2 from the germline V gene are SGHAT and FQNNGV. Losses at the gene ends were 5 bases for V and 5 bases for J; bases not matched to a gene: 3. The CDR3 DNA follows: TGTGCCAGCAGCCGAGGACAGGGGGAGACCCAGTACTTC. Protein sequence: CASSRGQGETQYF.

The gene calls are TRBV28 and TRBJ2-2; D is possibly TRBD2 (7 bases). The germline V gene has CDR1 MDHEN and CDR2 SYDVKM. This CDR3 spans 15 amino acids. Trimming cost V 4 bases and J 2 bases, with 11 bases left between them. The CDR3 bases are TGTGCCAGCAGTTCCGCGGGGGCCAACACCGGGGAGCTGTTTTTT. It translates to CASSSAGANTGELFF.

This clone was observed a few times. The V call is TRBV2, the J call TRBJ2-5, with D possibly TRBD1 on 5 matching bases. CDR1 and CDR2 from the germline V gene are SNHLY and FYNNEI. The length of the CDR3 is 15 residues. V dropped 8 bases and J dropped 2 bases, with 18 bases sitting between them. The CDR3 reads CASYLVQGLQETQYF. Written as DNA, the CDR3 is TGTGCCAGCTACCTGGTCCAGGGCCTACAAGAGACCCAGTACTTC.